Below, 26 T cell receptor beta chains from the same sample are listed, as sequenced in a study of blood T cell repertoires in COVID-19. The method was immunoSEQ multiplex PCR; TCRdb's version includes in-frame clones alone and lacks a portion of them. The data show 110,000 or so clones, more than 75% seen once. Sequenced sample: peripheral blood. The source is a man in his forties with acute or convalescent COVID-19.

This clone came up once. This rearrangement joins TRBV27 to TRBJ1-4; 12 bases are shared with TRBD1. V trimming: 4 bases; J trimming: 7 bases; junction bases outside the gene matches: 7. CDR1 and CDR2 from the germline V gene are MNHEY and SMNVEV (reference sequence). The CDR3 sequence is 16 residues long. CDR3 residues: CASSSGQGAAFEKLFF. As DNA, the CDR3 is TGTGCCAGCAGTTCGGGACAGGGGGCCGCATTTGAAAAACTGTTTTTT.

This sequence joins TRBV19 and TRBJ2-7; D not resolved. Trimming cost V 4 bases and J 7 bases, with 11 bases left between them. The germline gives CDR1 LNHDA, CDR2 SQIVND (reference sequence). The CDR3 runs 12 residues. The CDR3 region is CASSSPAREQYF. The CDR3 DNA reads TGTGCCAGTAGTAGTCCAGCGCGGGAGCAGTACTTC.

This clone was seen a single time. The chain recombines TRBV7-9 with TRBJ1-6; a weak D match, TRBD1 (6 bases). The CDR3 is made up of 15 amino acids. The germline CDR1 and CDR2 sequences are SEHNR and FQNEAQ (reference sequence). V shed 5 bases and J shed 10 bases, with 18 bases lying between them. The CDR3 reads CASSRFTGFDSPLHF. CDR3 sequence (DNA): TGTGCCAGCAGCCGATTTACAGGGTTCGACTCACCCCTCCACTTT.

The chain couples TRBV5-1 to TRBJ1-1; 10 bases fit TRBD1. The junction had 4 bases not matched to a gene; V was cut back by 2 bases and J by 0 bases. From germline, CDR1 is SGHRS and CDR2 YFSETQ. The CDR3 consists of 16 residues. The CDR3 nucleotides are TGCGCCAGCAGCTTTCCGACAGGGGGCATGAACACTGAAGCTTTCTTT. Protein sequence: CASSFPTGGMNTEAFF.

This sequence joins TRBV30 and TRBJ2-2; D is undetermined. V was shortened by 3 bases and J by 1 base, with 9 bases between the two germline ends. CDR3 size: 14 residues. Germline loops: CDR1 GTSNPN, CDR2 SVGIG (reference sequence). The CDR3: CAWRRGENTGELFF. The CDR3, as DNA: TGTGCCTGGAGGAGAGGAGAGAACACCGGGGAGCTGTTTTTT. The whole variable domain, remainder taken from reference TRBV30 and TRBJ2-2, is SQTIHQWPATLVQPVGSPLSLECTVEGTSNPNLYWYRQAAGRGLQLLFYSVGIGQISSEVPQNLSASRPQDRQFILSSKKLLLSDSGFYLCAWRRGENTGELFFGEGSRLTVL.

This chain connects TRBV5-1 to TRBJ1-4; perhaps TRBD1 as D (6 bases). CDR3 length: 16 residues. The V gene lost 6 bases and the J gene lost 3 bases, with 18 bases spanning the gap. Germline loops: CDR1 SGHRS, CDR2 YFSETQ. Written as DNA, the CDR3 is TGCGCCAGCAAACAACAGGGAATTGCAGCTAATGAAAAACTGTTTTTT. Its translation: CASKQQGIAANEKLFF. The whole variable domain, remainder taken from reference TRBV5-1 and TRBJ1-4, is KAGVTQTPRYLIKTRGQQVTLSCSPISGHRSVSWYQQTPGQGLQFLFEYFSETQRNKGNFPGRFSGRQFSNSRSEMNVSTLELGDSALYLCASKQQGIAANEKLFFGSGTQLSVL.

A single count supports this clone. This chain joins TRBV6-4 and TRBJ2-1; D not certain. The germline gives CDR1 MRHNA, CDR2 SNTAGT. This CDR3 has 14 residues. V lost 4 bases to trimming and J lost 0 bases, with 7 bases between them. For the CDR3, the DNA is TGTGCCAGCAGTGCCAGTGCCTCCTACAATGAGCAGTTCTTC. It is translated as CASSASASYNEQFF.

The chain joins TRBV2 to TRBJ1-1, with a weak D call TRBD1 (5 bases). The germline V gene has CDR1 SNHLY and CDR2 FYNNEI. This CDR3 contains 14 residues. V shed 7 bases and J shed 5 bases, with 17 bases lying between them. CDR3 region: CASNTNRGVTEAFF. The DNA for the CDR3 is TGTGCCAGCAACACAAACCGGGGGGTTACTGAAGCTTTCTTT.

J is TRBJ2-7 and V is TRBV27, with D possibly TRBD1 on 7 matching bases. Germline values: CDR1 MNHEY, CDR2 SMNVEV (reference sequence). The CDR3 has 13 residues. V was clipped by 6 bases and J by 2 bases, with 11 bases between them. CDR3 protein: CASSDREAYEQYF. The CDR3 DNA sequence: TGTGCCAGCAGCGACAGGGAGGCCTACGAGCAGTACTTC.

This sequence joins TRBV30 and TRBJ1-6; possibly TRBD1 for D (6 bases). This CDR3 contains 15 residues. Trimming removed 4 bases from V and 10 bases from J, with 20 bases in between. Germline values: CDR1 GTSNPN, CDR2 SVGIG (reference sequence). The CDR3 sequence: CAWIHRDTLMSPLHF. CDR3 nucleotide sequence: TGTGCCTGGATTCACAGGGACACCCTTATGTCACCCCTCCACTTT. Supplemented by reference TRBV30 and TRBJ1-6, the full variable domain reads SQTIHQWPATLVQPVGSPLSLECTVEGTSNPNLYWYRQAAGRGLQLLFYSVGIGQISSEVPQNLSASRPQDRQFILSSKKLLLSDSGFYLCAWIHRDTLMSPLHFGNGTRLTVT.

The gene calls are TRBV15 and TRBJ1-4; 7 nucleotides match TRBD1. This CDR3 contains 17 residues. Germline V gene sequence: CDR1 LNHNV, CDR2 YYDKDF (reference sequence). V shed 3 bases, J shed 5 bases, and the junction held 12 bases outside the gene matches. The CDR3: CATSRGLGQDINEKLFF. The CDR3 DNA follows: TGTGCCACCAGCAGGGGACTTGGACAGGACATAAATGAAAAACTGTTTTTT.

This chain joins TRBV5-6 and TRBJ2-3; TRBD1 is a possible D gene (5 bases). The V gene's germline CDR1 is SGHDT and CDR2 YYEEEE. CDR3 size: 12 residues. V was shortened by 4 bases and J by 5 bases, with 8 bases between the two germline ends. CDR3 sequence: CASSRQQDTQYF. Here the CDR3 DNA reads TGTGCCAGCAGCAGACAGCAAGATACGCAGTATTTT. The full variable domain, completed using reference TRBV5-6 and TRBJ2-3, is DAGVTQSPTHLIKTRGQQVTLRCSPKSGHDTVSWYQQALGQGPQFIFQYYEEEERQRGNFPDRFSGHQFPNYSSELNVNALLLGDSALYLCASSRQQDTQYFGPGTRLTVL.

The genes are TRBV7-2 and TRBJ2-7; TRBD1 matches at 8 bases. CDR3 length: 15 residues. The germline gives CDR1 SGHTA, CDR2 FQGNSA. V trimming: 5 bases; J trimming: 0 bases; junction bases outside the gene matches: 6. The CDR3 DNA sequence: TGTGCCAGCAGCCAAGACAGGGGAAGCTCCTACGAGCAGTACTTC. This sequence encodes CASSQDRGSSYEQYF. Combining the CDR3 with reference TRBV7-2 and TRBJ2-7 gives the whole variable domain GAGVSQSPSNKVTEKGKDVELRCDPISGHTALYWYRQSLGQGLEFLIYFQGNSAPDKSGLPSDRFSAERTGGSVSTLTIQRTQQEDSAVYLCASSQDRGSSYEQYFGPGTRLTVT.

To note about this clone: Other DNA sequences of this sample code for an identical CDR3. This rearrangement joins TRBV5-4 to TRBJ1-1; D unresolved. The length of the CDR3 is 12 residues. The V end lost 2 bases, the J end lost 2 bases, and 4 bases lay between the germline ends. From germline, CDR1 is SGHNT and CDR2 YYREEE (reference sequence). CDR3 bases: TGTGCCAGCAGCTTCCGTAACACTGAAGCTTTCTTT. Translating it yields CASSFRNTEAFF.

V and J are TRBV13 and TRBJ2-3, with D possibly being TRBD2 (6 bases). This CDR3 has 18 amino acids. Germline loops: CDR1 PRHDT, CDR2 FYEKMQ (reference sequence). Trimming stripped 5 bases from V and 2 bases from J, with 23 bases between. CDR3 region: CASSHIRPLGGPTDTQYF. DNA of the CDR3: TGTGCCAGCAGCCACATAAGGCCTCTCGGGGGTCCCACAGATACGCAGTATTTT.

The rearrangement joins TRBV19 to TRBJ2-7; D gene ambiguous. The CDR3 extends over 15 amino acids. CDR1 is LNHDA and CDR2 is SQIVND in the germline V gene (reference sequence). V was cut by 5 bases and J by 0 bases, with 14 bases left in between. CDR3 in DNA: TGTGCCAGTAGTCCGATTACCAGCGACTCCTACGAGCAGTACTTC. Translated: CASSPITSDSYEQYF.

V is TRBV19 and J is TRBJ2-1, with 9 bases matching TRBD2. The CDR3 loop spans 13 amino acids. The V segment lost 8 bases and the J segment 9 bases; nucleotides outside the gene matches: 8. Germline-derived CDR1 and CDR2 are LNHDA and SQIVND (reference sequence). The CDR3 sequence is CASYLAGTAEQFF. The DNA for the CDR3 is TGTGCCAGTTACCTAGCGGGGACCGCTGAGCAGTTCTTC. Filled out from reference TRBV19 and TRBJ2-1, the complete variable domain reads DGGITQSPKYLFRKEGQNVTLSCEQNLNHDAMYWYRQDPGQGLRLIYYSQIVNDFQKGDIAEGYSVSREKKESFPLTVTSAQKNPTAFYLCASYLAGTAEQFFGPGTRLTVL.

The rearrangement uses TRBV4-1 and TRBJ2-7; a possible D gene is TRBD2 (5 bases). The CDR3 loop spans 14 amino acids. The germline CDR1 and CDR2 sequences are MGHRA and YSYEKL. Trimming cost V 4 bases and J 5 bases, with 15 bases left between them. CDR3 amino acids: CASSLYGEGHEQYF. The CDR3 nucleotides read TGCGCCAGCAGCCTGTATGGAGAGGGCCACGAGCAGTACTTC.

The chain carries TRBV4-1 and TRBJ2-7; no clear D. Looked up from germline, CDR1 is MGHRA and CDR2 is YSYEKL. The V end was cut by 1 base, the J end by 8 bases, with 18 bases between. This CDR3 contains 15 residues. The CDR3 sequence is CASSQGRAPNSQQYF. DNA for the CDR3: TGCGCCAGCAGCCAAGGTAGAGCTCCAAATTCACAGCAGTACTTC.

The chain carries TRBV6-2 or TRBV6-3 and TRBJ2-6, with D hard to call. The CDR3 is made up of 15 amino acids. V lost 5 bases, J lost 0 bases, and 8 bases lay in between. Germline V gene data show CDR1 as MNHEY and CDR2 as SVGEGT. DNA of the CDR3: TGTGCCAGCAGTCCGGTCATCTCTGGGGCCAACGTCCTGACTTTC. Translated: CASSPVISGANVLTF.

The chain joins TRBV5-1 to TRBJ2-3; possibly TRBD2 for D (6 bases). The CDR3 covers 16 residues. V was pared by 5 bases and J by 2 bases, with 18 bases between. Germline CDR1 SGHRS, CDR2 YFSETQ. The chain's CDR3 is CASRGGFSTLTDTQYF. In nucleotides, the CDR3 is TGCGCCAGCAGGGGAGGATTCTCGACCCTCACAGATACGCAGTATTTT.

The V gene is TRBV20-1, the J gene TRBJ1-2, with D perhaps TRBD1 (6 bases). CDR1 is DFQATT, CDR2 SNEGSKA, per germline (reference sequence). The CDR3 covers 11 residues. V was pared by 4 bases and J by 8 bases, with 11 bases between. The CDR3 coding sequence is TGCAGTGCTAAAGGGACATGGGGCTACACCTTC. Translation: CSAKGTWGYTF.

The rearrangement links TRBV14 to TRBJ1-1, with 12 bases that match TRBD1. CDR3 length: 15 residues. CDR1 and CDR2 (germline): SGHDN, FVKESK. The ends lost 4 bases at V and 5 bases at J; junction bases unmatched: 5. The CDR3 protein is CASSRDRGRRTEAFF. The CDR3 DNA sequence: TGTGCCAGCAGCCGGGACAGGGGGCGAAGAACTGAAGCTTTCTTT. Based on the CDR3 plus reference TRBV14 and TRBJ1-1, the full variable domain is EAGVTQFPSHSVIEKGQTVTLRCDPISGHDNLYWYRRVMGKEIKFLLHFVKESKQDESGMPNNRFLAERTGGTYSTLKVQPAELEDSGVYFCASSRDRGRRTEAFFGQGTRLTVV.

The rearrangement links TRBV12-3 or TRBV12-4 to TRBJ1-4; weak D call: TRBD1 (5 bases). V was shortened by 7 bases and J by 0 bases, with 6 bases between the two germline ends. The CDR3 has 13 amino acids. Here the CDR3 DNA reads TGTGCCAGCACAGGGTCAACTAATGAAAAACTGTTTTTT. Translating gives CASTGSTNEKLFF.

The chain combines TRBV3-1 (or the pseudogene TRBV3-2) with TRBJ2-7; 7 bases match TRBD1. CDR3 length: 15 residues. With 4 bases clipped from V and 3 bases from J, the junction kept 9 bases outside the gene matches. CDR1 and CDR2 from the germline V gene are LGHDT and YNNKEL (reference sequence). CDR3 amino acids: CASSRMAGGSYEQYF. CDR3 bases: TGTGCCAGCAGCCGGATGGCAGGGGGTAGCTACGAGCAGTACTTC.

The chain is built from TRBV7-7 and TRBJ2-2, with D possibly matching TRBD1 (5 bases). The CDR3 runs to 15 residues. V lost 5 bases, J lost 1 base, and 11 bases lay in between. Germline-derived CDR1 and CDR2 are SSHAT and FNYEAQ (reference sequence). CDR3 nucleotides: TGTGCCAGCAGCCCACAGGTTTTGAACACCGGGGAGCTGTTTTTT. The encoded protein is CASSPQVLNTGELFF.